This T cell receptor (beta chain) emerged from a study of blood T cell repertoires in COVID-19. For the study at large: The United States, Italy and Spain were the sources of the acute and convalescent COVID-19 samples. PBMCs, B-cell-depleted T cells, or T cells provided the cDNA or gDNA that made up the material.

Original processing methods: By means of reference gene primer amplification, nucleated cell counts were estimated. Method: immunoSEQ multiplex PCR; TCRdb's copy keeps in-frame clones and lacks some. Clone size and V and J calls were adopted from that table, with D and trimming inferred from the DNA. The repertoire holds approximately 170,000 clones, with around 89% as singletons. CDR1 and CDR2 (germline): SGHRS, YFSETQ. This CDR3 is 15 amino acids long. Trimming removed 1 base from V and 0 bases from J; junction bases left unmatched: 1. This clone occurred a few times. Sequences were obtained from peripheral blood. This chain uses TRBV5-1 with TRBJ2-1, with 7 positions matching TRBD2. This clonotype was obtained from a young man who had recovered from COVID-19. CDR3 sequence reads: CASSLPGGSYNEQFF. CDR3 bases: TGCGCCAGCAGCTTGCCGGGAGGCTCCTACAATGAGCAGTTCTTC. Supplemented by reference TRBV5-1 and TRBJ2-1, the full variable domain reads KAGVTQTPRYLIKTRGQQVTLSCSPISGHRSVSWYQQTPGQGLQFLFEYFSETQRNKGNFPGRFSGRQFSNSRSEMNVSTLELGDSALYLCASSLPGGSYNEQFFGPGTRLTVL.